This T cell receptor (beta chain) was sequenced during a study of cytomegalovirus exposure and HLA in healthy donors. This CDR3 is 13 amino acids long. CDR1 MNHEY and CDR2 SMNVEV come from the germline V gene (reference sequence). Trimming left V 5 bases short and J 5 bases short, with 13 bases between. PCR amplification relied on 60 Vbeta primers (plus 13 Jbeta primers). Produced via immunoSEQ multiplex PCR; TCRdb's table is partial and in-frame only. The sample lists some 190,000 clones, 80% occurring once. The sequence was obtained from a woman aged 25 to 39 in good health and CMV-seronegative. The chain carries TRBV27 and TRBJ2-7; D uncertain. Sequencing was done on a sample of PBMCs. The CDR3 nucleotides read TGTGCCAGCAGTGCCGGTCAGGTCCACGAGCAGTACTTC. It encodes CASSAGQVHEQYF.